These 24 T cell receptor beta chains were sequenced from one sample in a study of T cells after yellow fever vaccination. Via MiXCR, TCRdb re-called the 5' RACE reads, giving one row per CDR3 protein. The table records some 290,000 distinct CDR3 sequences, about 10% of them present only once. The sample in question was CD4+ T cells sorted from PBMCs, obtained 45 days after the yellow fever booster vaccination. Receptor source: a man in his late teens or twenties who received the YFV17D yellow fever vaccine.

This clonotype has just a few counts. The chain recombines TRBV5-1 with TRBJ1-1; no reliable D call. Trimming left V 0 bases short and J 1 base short, with 13 bases between. CDR3 length: 16 residues. Germline values: CDR1 SGHRS, CDR2 YFSETQ. CDR3 sequence (DNA): TGCGCCAGCAGCTTGGGAGCCCGCGGGAGGAACACTGAAGCTTTCTTT. Its translation: CASSLGARGRNTEAFF.

This clonotype occurred a few times. This sequence joins TRBV4-1 and TRBJ2-1; 9 positions match TRBD2. V lost 0 bases, J lost 15 bases, and 9 bases stayed unmatched. Germline V gene sequence: CDR1 MGHRA, CDR2 YSYEKL. This CDR3 is built from 14 residues. The CDR3: CASSQDPTLAGSFF. CDR3 in DNA: TGCGCCAGCAGCCAAGACCCAACCCTAGCGGGGTCGTTCTTC.

The chain combines TRBV10-3 with TRBJ2-7, with D maybe TRBD1 (7 bases). The V gene's germline CDR1 is ENHRY and CDR2 SYGVKD. This CDR3 contains 15 residues. Trimming pared 3 bases from V and 0 bases from J, leaving 12 bases between. CDR3 coding DNA: TGTGCCATCAGTGATCCAGGGGGGTTCTCCTACGAGCAGTACTTC. This encodes CAISDPGGFSYEQYF.

This clonotype has ten or more counts. The chain recombines TRBV3-1 with TRBJ1-2, with D hard to call. Trimming removed 4 bases from V and 6 bases from J, with 18 bases in between. Looked up from germline, CDR1 is LGHDT and CDR2 is YNNKEL (reference sequence). CDR3 length: 15 amino acids. The CDR3 reads CASSLLSGGLHGYTF. For the CDR3, the DNA is TGTGCCAGCAGCCTACTCTCTGGCGGTCTCCATGGCTACACCTTC. The full variable domain, in which reference TRBV3-1 and TRBJ1-2 provide the parts outside the CDR3, is DTAVSQTPKYLVTQMGNDKSIKCEQNLGHDTMYWYKQDSKKFLKIMFSYNNKELIINETVPNRFSPKSPDKAHLNLHINSLELGDSAVYFCASSLLSGGLHGYTFGSGTRLTVV.

This clonotype was counted at least ten times. At one end, the junction sequence differs from germline, possibly due to a read error. The chain combines TRBV7-9 with TRBJ1-1; no definite D call. Per germline, CDR1 SEHNR and CDR2 FQNEAQ (reference sequence). The CDR3 consists of 12 residues. The CDR3 sequence: CASSFLNTEAFF. CDR3 coding DNA: TGCGCCAGCAGCTTCCTGAACACTGAAGCTTTCTTT.

V gene TRBV4-3 combines with J gene TRBJ2-7; D gene uncertain. V was shortened by 0 bases and J by 6 bases, with 18 bases between the two germline ends. This CDR3 spans 16 amino acids. CDR1 is LGHNA, CDR2 YSLEER, per germline. CDR3: CASSQEGLEQPAEQYF. The DNA of the CDR3 is TGCGCCAGCAGCCAAGAGGGATTAGAACAGCCCGCCGAGCAGTACTTC.

This chain connects TRBV7-2 to TRBJ2-7; D may be TRBD2 (6 bases). CDR3 length equals 15 residues. Germline assignment: CDR1 SGHTA and CDR2 FQGNSA. The V and J ends lost 5 bases and 2 bases respectively, with 16 bases between them. CDR3 bases: TGTGCCAGCAGCCCAGCCGGAGGGCGGACCTACGAGCAGTACTTC. Residues: CASSPAGGRTYEQYF.

V and J are TRBV7-9 and TRBJ2-1, with 9 bases matching TRBD2. V lost 3 bases, J lost 5 bases, and 2 bases stayed unmatched. Germline V gives CDR1 SEHNR, CDR2 FQNEAQ (reference sequence). The CDR3 is made up of 14 amino acids. Here the CDR3 reads CASSLVAGDNEQFF. The CDR3, as DNA: TGTGCCAGCAGCTTGGTAGCGGGGGACAATGAGCAGTTCTTC.

V usage is TRBV12-3 or TRBV12-4 and J usage is TRBJ2-1, with D uncertain. The CDR3 sequence is 13 residues long. V gave up 1 base and J gave up 5 bases, with 6 bases separating them. The CDR3: CASSLDSHNEQFF. CDR3 DNA sequence: TGTGCCAGCAGTTTAGACTCGCACAATGAGCAGTTCTTC.

This rearrangement joins TRBV7-2 to TRBJ2-1, with D hard to call. Germline assignment: CDR1 SGHTA and CDR2 FQGNSA. This CDR3 has 15 amino acids. V was shortened by 1 base and J by 10 bases, with 17 bases between the two germline ends. The DNA for the CDR3 is TGTGCCAGCAGCTTAGGTTCGGGTTTGTTAATGGAGCAGTTCTTC. It translates to CASSLGSGLLMEQFF.

This clonotype was observed a handful of times. This chain joins TRBV19 and TRBJ1-1; D is possibly TRBD1 (6 bases). The germline CDR1 and CDR2 sequences are LNHDA and SQIVND (reference sequence). The CDR3 totals 17 residues. Trimming pared 1 base from V and 0 bases from J, leaving 15 bases between. The CDR3 sequence is CASSIVGGTYMNTEAFF. The CDR3 DNA reads as TGTGCCAGTAGTATAGTGGGAGGGACATACATGAACACTGAAGCTTTCTTT. The complete variable domain, with remaining parts taken from reference TRBV19 and TRBJ1-1, reads DGGITQSPKYLFRKEGQNVTLSCEQNLNHDAMYWYRQDPGQGLRLIYYSQIVNDFQKGDIAEGYSVSREKKESFPLTVTSAQKNPTAFYLCASSIVGGTYMNTEAFFGQGTRLTVV.

This clonotype appeared many times. The V and J genes are TRBV20-1 and TRBJ2-3, with 8 bases identical to TRBD1. Germline trimming cut 6 bases from V and 3 bases from J; bases unmatched to any gene: 8. CDR1 DFQATT and CDR2 SNEGSKA come from the germline V gene (reference sequence). The CDR3 spans 14 residues. CDR3 nucleotide sequence: TGCAGTGCCGAACAGGGGGATGGGACAGATACGCAGTATTTT. This encodes CSAEQGDGTDTQYF.

Only a few counts were recorded for this clonotype. The rearrangement uses TRBV7-2 and TRBJ1-3, with D unresolved. Trimming took off 5 bases at V and 4 bases at J, with 12 bases between the two ends. This CDR3 region has 14 residues. Germline V lookup: CDR1 SGHTA, CDR2 FQGNSA. DNA for the CDR3: TGTGCCAGCAGCCCCCGGAGATCGGGAAACACCATATATTTT. It translates to CASSPRRSGNTIYF.

The chain couples TRBV12-3 or TRBV12-4 to TRBJ2-7, with D perhaps matching TRBD1 (5 bases). Trimming took off 0 bases at V and 2 bases at J, with 11 bases between the two ends. The CDR3 totals 15 residues. CDR3 loop: CASSLALGLAYEQYV. The CDR3, as DNA: TGTGCCAGCAGTTTAGCGCTGGGGCTCGCCTACGAGCAGTACGTC.

The rearrangement links TRBV7-9 to TRBJ1-6, with D possibly being TRBD1 (6 bases). Trimming removed 5 bases at V and 0 bases at J, with 17 bases between. From germline, CDR1 is SEHNR and CDR2 FQNEAQ (reference sequence). This CDR3 comprises 18 residues. The DNA for the CDR3 is TGTGCCAGCAGCCCCGGGACATCCCTGAGCTCCTATAATTCACCCCTCCACTTT. It is translated as CASSPGTSLSSYNSPLHF.

In its sample, this clonotype was seen many times. The genes are TRBV7-3 and TRBJ2-1; 12 nucleotides line up with TRBD2. V was clipped by 2 bases and J by 7 bases; unmatched bases: 3. The CDR3 totals 15 residues. Germline CDR1 and CDR2: SGHTA and FQGTGA. The DNA for the CDR3 is TGTGCCAGCAGCTTAGGACTAGCGGGGAGAAATGAGCAGTTCTTC. Protein product: CASSLGLAGRNEQFF.

This clonotype was counted only a few times. The rearrangement joins TRBV7-6 to TRBJ2-3; TRBD1 or TRBD2 may be the D gene (5 bases each). From germline, CDR1 is SGHVS and CDR2 FNYEAQ. This CDR3 region has 16 residues. V lost 5 bases to trimming and J lost 4 bases, with 19 bases between them. CDR3 nucleotide sequence: TGTGCCAGCAGCCTCTCAGGGCCAGGGAGCGCAGATACGCAGTATTTT. Translating it yields CASSLSGPGSADTQYF. The entire variable domain, with the rest obtained from reference TRBV7-6 and TRBJ2-3, is as follows: GAGVSQSPRYKVTKRGQDVALRCDPISGHVSLYWYRQALGQGPEFLTYFNYEAQQDKSGLPNDRFSAERPEGSISTLTIQRTEQRDSAMYRCASSLSGPGSADTQYFGPGTRLTVL.

This clonotype was picked up a small number of times. This chain uses TRBV7-2 with TRBJ1-2; the D is unclear. CDR1 SGHTA and CDR2 FQGNSA come from the germline V gene. CDR3 length equals 12 residues. Trimming stripped 3 bases from V and 8 bases from J, with 10 bases between. CDR3 nucleotides: TGTGCCAGCAGCTTCGCAGGTCGGGGCTACACCTTC. As protein: CASSFAGRGYTF.

This clonotype was seen a handful of times. The chain uses TRBV14 and TRBJ2-5, with a possible D match to TRBD1 (5 bases). Germline CDR1 is SGHDN and CDR2 is FVKESK. V gave up 4 bases and J gave up 5 bases, with 11 bases separating them. The CDR3 runs 13 residues. CDR3 DNA sequence: TGTGCCAGCAGCCCGGTGGGGCCCGAGACCCAGTACTTC. Protein sequence: CASSPVGPETQYF. The complete variable domain, with remaining parts taken from reference TRBV14 and TRBJ2-5, reads EAGVTQFPSHSVIEKGQTVTLRCDPISGHDNLYWYRRVMGKEIKFLLHFVKESKQDESGMPNNRFLAERTGGTYSTLKVQPAELEDSGVYFCASSPVGPETQYFGPGTRLLVL.

This clonotype was counted only a few times. V gene TRBV7-9 combines with J gene TRBJ2-6, with a tentative D call TRBD2 (5 bases). The CDR3 has 18 amino acids. CDR1 is SEHNR, CDR2 FQNEAQ, per germline (reference sequence). Trimming removed 5 bases at V and 2 bases at J, with 19 bases between. The CDR3 loop is CASSPGIGNRAGANVLTF. CDR3 DNA sequence: TGTGCCAGCAGCCCGGGGATCGGCAATAGGGCTGGGGCCAACGTCCTGACTTTC.

This clonotype was found a few times. The CDR3 loop reads CSAVGPAGNTIYF. The CDR3 DNA follows: TGCAGTGCCGTGGGACCTGCTGGAAACACCATATATTTT. The rearrangement links TRBV20-1 to TRBJ1-3, with a possible D match to TRBD1 (5 bases). The CDR3 covers 13 residues. Deletions cut 6 bases from V and 2 bases from J, with 11 bases between. Germline loops: CDR1 DFQATT, CDR2 SNEGSKA (reference sequence).

This clonotype was seen more than once but under ten times. CDR3 residues: CASSIRARGEQETQYF. The CDR3 region has the DNA TGTGCCAGTAGTATTCGAGCGCGGGGGGAGCAAGAGACCCAGTACTTC. The rearrangement joins TRBV19 to TRBJ2-5, with 8 bases lining up with TRBD2. In germline, CDR1 is LNHDA, CDR2 SQIVND (reference sequence). CDR3 length equals 16 residues. V dropped 3 bases and J dropped 2; count of bases not matched to a gene: 8.

This clonotype showed up just a few times. V and J are TRBV20-1 and TRBJ2-2; D is perhaps TRBD2 (5 bases). The CDR3 runs 14 residues. Germline loops: CDR1 DFQATT, CDR2 SNEGSKA (reference sequence). V was cut by 0 bases and J by 8 bases, with 13 bases left in between. The CDR3 DNA is TGCAGTGCTAGAGATCCCACTAGGAGGGGGGAGCTGTTTTTT. Translating gives CSARDPTRRGELFF.

Only a few counts were recorded for this clonotype. The chain recombines TRBV5-4 with TRBJ2-7; TRBD1 might be the D (5 bases). From germline, CDR1 is SGHNT and CDR2 YYREEE (reference sequence). The germline V and J ends were trimmed by 1 base and 2 bases, with 10 bases remaining between them. The CDR3 has 14 amino acids. The CDR3 DNA is TGTGCCAGCAGCTTGAACAGGATCCCCTACGAGCAGTACGTC. Its translation is CASSLNRIPYEQYV.